The present entry profiles one T cell receptor (beta chain) with its context. The sample originates from a study of blood T cell repertoires in COVID-19. Study as a whole: COVID-19 samples collected from the United States, Italy and Spain covered acute and convalescent phases. Sample material is recorded as cDNA or gDNA derived from T cells, B-cell-depleted T cells, or PBMCs.

Original analysis: For nucleated cells, counts were estimated from reference gene primer amplification. TCRdb's copy holds only in-frame clones and misses some; the assay was immunoSEQ multiplex PCR. Clonal size and the V and J genes are those of that table, whereas D and trimming came from the DNA. The sample records about 69,000 clones, approximately 85% being singletons. V gave up 5 bases and J gave up 0 bases, with 11 bases separating them. The CDR3 runs to 16 residues. The germline V gene has CDR1 MNHEY and CDR2 SVGEGT. This sequence originates from a man at least 80 years old with acute or convalescent COVID-19. The V call is TRBV6-2 or TRBV6-3, the J call TRBJ1-6, with D possibly being TRBD1 (6 bases). The source material was peripheral blood. CDR3 loop: CASSNRDNSYNSPLHF. As DNA, the CDR3 is TGTGCCAGCAGTAACCGGGACAACTCCTATAATTCACCCCTCCACTTT.